The TCR beta chain under discussion was sequenced for a study of T-cell reconstitution after alpha-beta-depleted transplantation in children. The TCRbeta library was prepared with unique molecular identifiers. TCRdb reprocessed the PCR reads with MiXCR, giving one entry per CDR3 protein. This sample has around 480,000 distinct CDR3 sequences, with 30% to 35% found just once. The sample holds a few counts of this clonotype. V was pared by 3 bases and J by 4 bases, with 21 bases between. Germline V lookup: CDR1 DFQATT, CDR2 SNEGSKA (reference sequence). The CDR3 totals 16 residues. The clonotype was recovered from a human donor who donated a stem cell graft to a child with aplastic anemia. This chain connects TRBV20-1 to TRBJ2-5; D possibly matches TRBD1 or TRBD2 (5 bases each). Material: PBMCs from the stem cell graft donor, obtained from the stem cell graft. The CDR3 nucleotides are TGCAGTGCTAGCCACCTCATGGGACGGCAAGGAGAGACCCAGTACTTC. Residues: CSASHLMGRQGETQYF.